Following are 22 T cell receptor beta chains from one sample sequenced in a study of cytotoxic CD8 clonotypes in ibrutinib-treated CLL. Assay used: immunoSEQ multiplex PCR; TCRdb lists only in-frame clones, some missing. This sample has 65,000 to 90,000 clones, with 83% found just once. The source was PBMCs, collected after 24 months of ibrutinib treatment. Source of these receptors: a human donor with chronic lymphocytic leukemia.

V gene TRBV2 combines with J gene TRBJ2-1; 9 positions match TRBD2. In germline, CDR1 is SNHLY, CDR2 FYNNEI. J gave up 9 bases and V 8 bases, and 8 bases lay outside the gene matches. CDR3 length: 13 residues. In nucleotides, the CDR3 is TGTGCCAGCGGGGGACTAGCAATCGGTGAGCAGTTCTTC. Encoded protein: CASGGLAIGEQFF.

CDR3 region: CASRPTALPRLSEQYF. The DNA for the CDR3 is TGTGCCAGTAGGCCGACCGCACTTCCTCGACTCTCCGAGCAGTACTTC. The V and J genes are TRBV19 and TRBJ2-7; unclear D gene. Between the trimmed V and J ends, which lost 6 bases and 6 bases, there was a span of 24 bases. CDR1 and CDR2 from the germline V gene are LNHDA and SQIVND (reference sequence). The CDR3 extends over 16 amino acids.

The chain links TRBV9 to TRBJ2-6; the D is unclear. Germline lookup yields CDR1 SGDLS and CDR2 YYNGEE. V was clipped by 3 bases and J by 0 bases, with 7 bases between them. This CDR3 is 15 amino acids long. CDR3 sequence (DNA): TGTGCCAGCAGCGCAATAGACTCTGGGGCCAACGTCCTGACTTTC. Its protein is CASSAIDSGANVLTF.

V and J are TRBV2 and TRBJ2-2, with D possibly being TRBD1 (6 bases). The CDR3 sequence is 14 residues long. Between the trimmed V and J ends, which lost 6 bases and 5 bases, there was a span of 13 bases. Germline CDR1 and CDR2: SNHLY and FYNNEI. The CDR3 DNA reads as TGTGCCAGCAGCTGGGACATAGATACCGGGGAGCTGTTTTTT. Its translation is CASSWDIDTGELFF.

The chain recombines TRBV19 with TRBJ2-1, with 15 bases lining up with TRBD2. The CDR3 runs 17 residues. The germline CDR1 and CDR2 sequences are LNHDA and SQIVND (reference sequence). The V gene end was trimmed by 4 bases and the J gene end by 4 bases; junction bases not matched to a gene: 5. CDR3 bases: TGTGCCAGTAGTACCGGGACTAGCGGGAGGTCGTACAATGAGCAGTTCTTC. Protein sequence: CASSTGTSGRSYNEQFF.

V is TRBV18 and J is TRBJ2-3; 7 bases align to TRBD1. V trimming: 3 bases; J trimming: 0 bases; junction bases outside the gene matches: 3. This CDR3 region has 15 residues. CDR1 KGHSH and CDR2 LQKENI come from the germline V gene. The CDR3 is CASSPGQASTDTQYF. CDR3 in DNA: TGTGCCAGCTCACCTGGACAGGCGAGCACAGATACGCAGTATTTT.

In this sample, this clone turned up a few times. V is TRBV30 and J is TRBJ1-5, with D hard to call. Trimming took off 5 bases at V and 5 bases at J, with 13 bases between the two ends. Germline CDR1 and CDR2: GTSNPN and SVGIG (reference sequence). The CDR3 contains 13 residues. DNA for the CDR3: TGTGCCTGGGGGAATGGAAGGGATCAGCCCCAGCATTTT. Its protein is CAWGNGRDQPQHF.

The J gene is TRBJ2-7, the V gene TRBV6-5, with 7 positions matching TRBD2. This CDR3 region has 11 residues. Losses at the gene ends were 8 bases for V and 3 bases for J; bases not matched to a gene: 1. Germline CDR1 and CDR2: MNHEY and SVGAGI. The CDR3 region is CASWGGYEQYF. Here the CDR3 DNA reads TGTGCCAGCTGGGGGGGCTACGAGCAGTACTTC.

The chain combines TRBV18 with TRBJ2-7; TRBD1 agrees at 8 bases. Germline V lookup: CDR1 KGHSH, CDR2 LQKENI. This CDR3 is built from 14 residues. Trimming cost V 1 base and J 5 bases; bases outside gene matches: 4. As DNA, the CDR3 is TGTGCCAGCTCACCACTGACAGGGGAAGACGAGCAGTACTTC. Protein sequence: CASSPLTGEDEQYF.

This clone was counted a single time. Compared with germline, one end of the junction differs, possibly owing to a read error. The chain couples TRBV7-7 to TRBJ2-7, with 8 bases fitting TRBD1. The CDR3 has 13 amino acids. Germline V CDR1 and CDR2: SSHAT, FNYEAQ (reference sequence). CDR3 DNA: TGTGCTAGCAGCCAGACAGGGGAAGGCGAGCAGTACTTC. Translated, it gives CASSQTGEGEQYF.

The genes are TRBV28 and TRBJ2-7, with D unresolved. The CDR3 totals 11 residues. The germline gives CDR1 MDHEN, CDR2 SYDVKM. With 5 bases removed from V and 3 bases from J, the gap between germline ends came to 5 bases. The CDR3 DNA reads TGTGCCAGCAGTCGAATCTACGAGCAGTACTTC. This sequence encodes CASSRIYEQYF.

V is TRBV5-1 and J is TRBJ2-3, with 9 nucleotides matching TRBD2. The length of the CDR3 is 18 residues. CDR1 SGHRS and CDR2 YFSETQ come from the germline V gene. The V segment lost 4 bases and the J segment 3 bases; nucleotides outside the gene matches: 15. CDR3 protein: CASSHLAGGGRVTDTQYF. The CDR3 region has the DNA TGCGCCAGCAGCCACTTGGCAGGTGGCGGGAGGGTGACAGATACGCAGTATTTT. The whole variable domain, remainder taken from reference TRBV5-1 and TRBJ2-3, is KAGVTQTPRYLIKTRGQQVTLSCSPISGHRSVSWYQQTPGQGLQFLFEYFSETQRNKGNFPGRFSGRQFSNSRSEMNVSTLELGDSALYLCASSHLAGGGRVTDTQYFGPGTRLTVL.

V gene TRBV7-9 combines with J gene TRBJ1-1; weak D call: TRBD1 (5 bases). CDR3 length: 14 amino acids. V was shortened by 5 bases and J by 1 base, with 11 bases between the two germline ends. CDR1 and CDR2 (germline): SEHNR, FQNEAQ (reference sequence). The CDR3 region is CASSKRGQNTEAFF. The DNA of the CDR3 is TGTGCCAGCAGCAAAAGAGGACAGAACACTGAAGCTTTCTTT.

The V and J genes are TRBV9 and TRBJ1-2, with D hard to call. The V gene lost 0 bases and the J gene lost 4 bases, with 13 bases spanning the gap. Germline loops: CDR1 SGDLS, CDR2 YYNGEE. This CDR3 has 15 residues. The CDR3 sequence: CASSVAVGSSYGYTF. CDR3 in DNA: TGTGCCAGCAGCGTAGCGGTCGGCAGCAGCTATGGCTACACCTTC.

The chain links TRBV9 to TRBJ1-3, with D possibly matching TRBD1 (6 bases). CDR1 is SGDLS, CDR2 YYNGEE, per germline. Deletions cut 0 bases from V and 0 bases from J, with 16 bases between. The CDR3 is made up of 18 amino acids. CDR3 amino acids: CASSVEGGQAGSGNTIYF. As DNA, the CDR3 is TGTGCCAGCAGCGTAGAGGGGGGTCAGGCCGGCTCTGGAAACACCATATATTTT.

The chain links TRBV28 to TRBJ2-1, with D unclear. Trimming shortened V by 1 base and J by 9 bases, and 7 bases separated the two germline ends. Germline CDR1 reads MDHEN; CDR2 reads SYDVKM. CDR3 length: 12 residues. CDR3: CASSLLRSEQFF. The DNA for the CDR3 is TGTGCCAGCAGTTTATTGAGGAGTGAGCAGTTCTTC.

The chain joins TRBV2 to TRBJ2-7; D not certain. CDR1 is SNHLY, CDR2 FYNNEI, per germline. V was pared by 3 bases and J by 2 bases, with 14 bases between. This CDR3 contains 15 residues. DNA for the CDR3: TGTGCCAGCAGTGAGGCAAGGTATCTCGCCTACGAGCAGTACTTC. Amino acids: CASSEARYLAYEQYF. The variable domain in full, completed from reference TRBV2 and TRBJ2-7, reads EPEVTQTPSHQVTQMGQEVILRCVPISNHLYFYWYRQILGQKVEFLVSFYNNEISEKSEIFDDQFSVERPDGSNFTLKIRSTKLEDSAMYFCASSEARYLAYEQYFGPGTRLTVT.

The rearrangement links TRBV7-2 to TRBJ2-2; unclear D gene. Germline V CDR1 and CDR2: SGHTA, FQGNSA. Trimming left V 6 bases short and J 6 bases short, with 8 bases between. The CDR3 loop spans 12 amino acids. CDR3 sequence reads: CASRGFAGELFF. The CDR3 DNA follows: TGTGCCAGCAGGGGTTTCGCCGGGGAGCTGTTTTTT.

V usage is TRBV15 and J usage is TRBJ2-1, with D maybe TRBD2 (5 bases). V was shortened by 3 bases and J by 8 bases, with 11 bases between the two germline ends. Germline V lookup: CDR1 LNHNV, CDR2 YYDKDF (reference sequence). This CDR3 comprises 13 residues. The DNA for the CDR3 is TGTGCCACCAGCAGTGGGAGCGGCTATGAGCAGTTCTTC. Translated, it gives CATSSGSGYEQFF.

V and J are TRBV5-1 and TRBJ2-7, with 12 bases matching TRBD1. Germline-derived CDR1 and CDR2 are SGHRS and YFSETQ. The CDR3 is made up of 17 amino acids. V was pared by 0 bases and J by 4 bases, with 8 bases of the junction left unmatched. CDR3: CASSLALLGQGAYEQYF. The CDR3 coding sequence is TGCGCCAGCAGCTTGGCCCTTTTGGGACAGGGGGCGTACGAGCAGTACTTC.

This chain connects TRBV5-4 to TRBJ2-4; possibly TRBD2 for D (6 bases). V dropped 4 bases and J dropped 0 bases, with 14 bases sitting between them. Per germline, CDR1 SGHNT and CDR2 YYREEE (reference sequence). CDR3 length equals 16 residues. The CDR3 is CASSPGGQVAKNIQYF. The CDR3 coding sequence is TGTGCCAGCAGCCCTGGAGGGCAGGTAGCCAAAAACATTCAGTACTTC.

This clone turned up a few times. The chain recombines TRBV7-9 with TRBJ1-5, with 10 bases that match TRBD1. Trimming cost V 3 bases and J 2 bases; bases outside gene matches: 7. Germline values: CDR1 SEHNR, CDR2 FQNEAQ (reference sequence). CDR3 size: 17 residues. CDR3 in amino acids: CASSFATGTGGNQPQHF. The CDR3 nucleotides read TGTGCCAGCAGCTTTGCTACCGGGACAGGGGGCAATCAGCCCCAGCATTTT.